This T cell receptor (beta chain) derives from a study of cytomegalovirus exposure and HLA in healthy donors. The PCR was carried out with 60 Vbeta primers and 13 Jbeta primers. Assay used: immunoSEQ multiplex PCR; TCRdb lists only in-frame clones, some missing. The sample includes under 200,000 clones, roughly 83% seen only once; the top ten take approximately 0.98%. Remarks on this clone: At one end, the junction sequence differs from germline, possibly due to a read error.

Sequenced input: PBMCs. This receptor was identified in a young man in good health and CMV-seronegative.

As DNA, the CDR3 is TGTGCCAGCAGTTTAGAGAGGGGGTATGGCTACACCTTC. Its translation is CASSLERGYGYTF. The rearrangement links TRBV11-2 to TRBJ1-2; the D gene is possibly TRBD1 (6 bases). CDR3 length: 13 amino acids. CDR1 is SGHAT, CDR2 FQNNGV, per germline.